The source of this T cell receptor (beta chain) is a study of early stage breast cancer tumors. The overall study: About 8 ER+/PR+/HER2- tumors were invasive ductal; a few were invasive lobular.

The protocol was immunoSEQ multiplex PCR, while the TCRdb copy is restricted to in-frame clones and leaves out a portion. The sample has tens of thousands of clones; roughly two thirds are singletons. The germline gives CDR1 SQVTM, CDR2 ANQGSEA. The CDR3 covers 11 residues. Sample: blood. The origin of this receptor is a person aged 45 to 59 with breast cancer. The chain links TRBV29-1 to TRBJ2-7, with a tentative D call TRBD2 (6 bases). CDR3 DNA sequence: TGCAGTGGGGAACTAGGAGGGGAGCAGTACTTC. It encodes CSGELGGEQYF.